The TCR beta chain described here comes from a study of blood T cell repertoires in COVID-19. The method was immunoSEQ multiplex PCR; TCRdb's version includes in-frame clones alone and lacks a portion of them. This table holds about 180,000 clones, about four fifths found once. The CDR3 consists of 15 residues. V trimming: 5 bases; J trimming: 5 bases; junction bases outside the gene matches: 7. The germline V gene encodes CDR1 SGHNT and CDR2 YENEEA. This clone appeared once. The source of this sequence is a woman aged 70-85 years with acute or convalescent COVID-19. V usage is TRBV11-3 and J usage is TRBJ2-5, with 11 bases lining up with TRBD1. Sequenced sample: peripheral blood. The CDR3 DNA is TGTGCCAGCAGCCGGACAGGGGGCTCACGGGAGACCCAGTACTTC. Translated, it gives CASSRTGGSRETQYF.